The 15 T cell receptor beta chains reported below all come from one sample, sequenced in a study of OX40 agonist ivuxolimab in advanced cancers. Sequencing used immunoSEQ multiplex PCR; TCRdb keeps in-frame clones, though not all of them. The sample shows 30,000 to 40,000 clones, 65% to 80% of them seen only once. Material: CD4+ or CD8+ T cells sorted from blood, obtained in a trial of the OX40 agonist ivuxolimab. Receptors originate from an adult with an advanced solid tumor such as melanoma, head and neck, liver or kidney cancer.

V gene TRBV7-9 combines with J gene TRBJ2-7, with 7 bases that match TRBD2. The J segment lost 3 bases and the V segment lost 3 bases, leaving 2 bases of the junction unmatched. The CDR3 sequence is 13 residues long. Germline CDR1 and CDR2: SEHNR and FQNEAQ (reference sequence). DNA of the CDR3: TGTGCCAGCAGCTTCGGGGGGTTCTACGAGCAGTACTTC. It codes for CASSFGGFYEQYF.

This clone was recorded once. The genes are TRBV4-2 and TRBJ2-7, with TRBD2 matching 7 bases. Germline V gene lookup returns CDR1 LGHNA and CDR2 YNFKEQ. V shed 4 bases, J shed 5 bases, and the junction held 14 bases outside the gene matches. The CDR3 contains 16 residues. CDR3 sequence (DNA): TGTGCCAGCAGCCCCTCGGGGGAGGGAGGGAGACACGAGCAGTACTTC. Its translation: CASSPSGEGGRHEQYF.

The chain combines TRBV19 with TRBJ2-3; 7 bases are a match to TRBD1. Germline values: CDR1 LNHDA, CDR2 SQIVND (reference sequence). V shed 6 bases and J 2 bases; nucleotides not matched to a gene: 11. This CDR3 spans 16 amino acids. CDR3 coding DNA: TGTGCCAGTAGGACGGGACAGTTAACAACCACAGATACGCAGTATTTT. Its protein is CASRTGQLTTTDTQYF.

DNA of the CDR3: TGTGCCAGCAGTCCAGGGGTCCTTGGCGGTGAAAAACTGTTTTTT. Translated: CASSPGVLGGEKLFF. The rearrangement uses TRBV2 and TRBJ1-4, with a possible D match to TRBD1 (6 bases). V was shortened by 5 bases and J by 7 bases, with 17 bases between the two germline ends. CDR3 length equals 15 residues. Germline V gene sequence: CDR1 SNHLY, CDR2 FYNNEI.

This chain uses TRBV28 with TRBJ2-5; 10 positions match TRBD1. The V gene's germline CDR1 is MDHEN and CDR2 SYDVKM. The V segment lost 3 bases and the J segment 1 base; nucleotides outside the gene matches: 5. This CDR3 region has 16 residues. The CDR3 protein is CASSLEGQGPQETQYF. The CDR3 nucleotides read TGTGCCAGCAGTTTGGAGGGACAGGGGCCCCAAGAGACCCAGTACTTC.

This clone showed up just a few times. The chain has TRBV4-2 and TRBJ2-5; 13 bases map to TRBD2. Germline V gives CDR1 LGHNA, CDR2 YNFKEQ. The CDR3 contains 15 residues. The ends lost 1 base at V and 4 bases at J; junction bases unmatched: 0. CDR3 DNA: TGTGCCAGCAGCCAAGGACTAGCGGGGGGAGAGACCCAGTACTTC. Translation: CASSQGLAGGETQYF.

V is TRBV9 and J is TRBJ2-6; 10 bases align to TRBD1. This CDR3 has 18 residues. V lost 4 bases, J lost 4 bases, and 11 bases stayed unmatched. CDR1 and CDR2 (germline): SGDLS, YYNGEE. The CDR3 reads CASSHRQGAQGGANVLTF. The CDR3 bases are TGTGCCAGCAGCCACCGACAGGGGGCGCAGGGAGGGGCCAACGTCCTGACTTTC. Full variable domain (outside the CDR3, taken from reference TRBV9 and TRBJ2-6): DSGVTQTPKHLITATGQRVTLRCSPRSGDLSVYWYQQSLDQGLQFLIQYYNGEERAKGNILERFSAQQFPDLHSELNLSSLELGDSALYFCASSHRQGAQGGANVLTFGAGSRLTVL.

The CDR3: CASSYLSGRGEQFF. The CDR3 nucleotides read TGTGCCAGCAGTTACCTTAGCGGGAGGGGCGAGCAGTTCTTC. J is TRBJ2-1 and V is TRBV7-3; TRBD2 matches at 11 bases. V trimming: 6 bases; J trimming: 10 bases; junction bases outside the gene matches: 8. Germline CDR1 and CDR2: SGHTA and FQGTGA. The CDR3 is 14 amino acids.

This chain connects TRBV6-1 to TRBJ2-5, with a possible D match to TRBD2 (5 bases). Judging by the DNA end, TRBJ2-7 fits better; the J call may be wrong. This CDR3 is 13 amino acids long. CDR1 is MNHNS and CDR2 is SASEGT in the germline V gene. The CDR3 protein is CASRGPEAYEQYF. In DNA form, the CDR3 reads TGTGCCAGCAGGGGTCCGGAGGCCTACGAGCAGTACTTC.

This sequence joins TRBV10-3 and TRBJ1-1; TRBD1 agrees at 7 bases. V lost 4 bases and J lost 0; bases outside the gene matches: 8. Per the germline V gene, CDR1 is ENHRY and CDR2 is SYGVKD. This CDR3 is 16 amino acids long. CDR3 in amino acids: CAISGRLTGVNTEAFF. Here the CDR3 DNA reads TGTGCCATCAGTGGACGTTTAACAGGGGTGAACACTGAAGCTTTCTTT.

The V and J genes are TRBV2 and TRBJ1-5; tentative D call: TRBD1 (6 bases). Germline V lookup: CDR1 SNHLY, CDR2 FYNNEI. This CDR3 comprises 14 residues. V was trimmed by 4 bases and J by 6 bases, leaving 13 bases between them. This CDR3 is CASSGTGSGQPQHF. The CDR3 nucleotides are TGTGCCAGCAGTGGAACAGGGTCAGGTCAGCCCCAGCATTTT.

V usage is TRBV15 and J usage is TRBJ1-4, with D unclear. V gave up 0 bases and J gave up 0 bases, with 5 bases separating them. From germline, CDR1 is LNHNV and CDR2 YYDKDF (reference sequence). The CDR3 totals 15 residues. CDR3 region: CATSREIATNEKLFF. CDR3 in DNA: TGTGCCACCAGCAGAGAGATTGCAACTAATGAAAAACTGTTTTTT.

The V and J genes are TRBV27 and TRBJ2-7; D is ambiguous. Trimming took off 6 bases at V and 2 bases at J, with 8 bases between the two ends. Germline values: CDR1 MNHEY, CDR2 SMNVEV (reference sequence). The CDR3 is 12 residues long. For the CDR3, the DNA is TGTGCCAGCAGGGCCTCCCCCTACGAGCAGTACTTC. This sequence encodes CASRASPYEQYF.

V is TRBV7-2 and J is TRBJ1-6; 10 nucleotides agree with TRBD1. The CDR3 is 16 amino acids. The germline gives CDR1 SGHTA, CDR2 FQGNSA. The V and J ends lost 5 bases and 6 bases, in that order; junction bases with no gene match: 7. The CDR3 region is CASSEQRTGGNSPLHF. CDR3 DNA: TGTGCCAGCAGCGAGCAAAGGACAGGGGGTAATTCACCCCTCCACTTT.

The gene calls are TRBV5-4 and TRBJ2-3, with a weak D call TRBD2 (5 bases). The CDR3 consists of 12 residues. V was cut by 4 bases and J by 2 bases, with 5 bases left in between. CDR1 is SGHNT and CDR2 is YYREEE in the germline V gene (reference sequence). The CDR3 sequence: CASSRDTDTQYF. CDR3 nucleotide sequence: TGTGCCAGCAGCCGGGACACAGATACGCAGTATTTT.